The clone carrying this TCR beta chain was counted once. Its antigen is currently unknown. The data are from a study of cytomegalovirus exposure and HLA in healthy donors. This PCR relied on a set of 60 Vbeta primers and 13 Jbeta primers. Repertoires were generated with immunoSEQ multiplex PCR, while TCRdb's copy carries only in-frame clones and drops some. This sample has about 120,000 clones, with about three quarters found just once. The CDR3 runs 13 residues. Germline trimming cut 4 bases from V and 4 bases from J; bases unmatched to any gene: 6. The V gene's germline CDR1 is SQVTM and CDR2 ANQGSEA. The study's findings and limits: The study had only CMV serostatus as immune exposure information.

Sequencing was done on a sample of PBMCs. The chain links TRBV29-1 to TRBJ1-1; 7 bases match TRBD1. This receptor was taken from a human donor in good health. CDR3 sequence reads: CSVGQGGGTEAFF. CDR3 sequence (DNA): TGCAGCGTTGGACAGGGCGGTGGCACTGAAGCTTTCTTT.